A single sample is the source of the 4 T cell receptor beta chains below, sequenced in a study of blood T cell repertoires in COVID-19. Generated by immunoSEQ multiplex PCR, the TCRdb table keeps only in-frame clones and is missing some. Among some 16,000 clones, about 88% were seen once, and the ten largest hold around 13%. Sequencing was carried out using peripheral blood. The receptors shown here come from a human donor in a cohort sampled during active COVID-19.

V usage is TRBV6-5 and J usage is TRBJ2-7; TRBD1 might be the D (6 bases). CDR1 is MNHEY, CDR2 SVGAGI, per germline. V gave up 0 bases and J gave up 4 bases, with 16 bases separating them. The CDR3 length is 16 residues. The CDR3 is CASSYSTPGQNYEQYF. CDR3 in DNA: TGTGCCAGCAGTTACTCGACTCCGGGACAAAATTACGAGCAGTACTTC.

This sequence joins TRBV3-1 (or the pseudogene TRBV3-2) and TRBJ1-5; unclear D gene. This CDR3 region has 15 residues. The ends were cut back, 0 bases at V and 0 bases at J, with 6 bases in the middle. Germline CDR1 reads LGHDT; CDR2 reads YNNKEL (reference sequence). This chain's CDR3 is CASSQDIGSNQPQHF. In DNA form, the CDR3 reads TGTGCCAGCAGCCAAGACATCGGTAGCAATCAGCCCCAGCATTTT.

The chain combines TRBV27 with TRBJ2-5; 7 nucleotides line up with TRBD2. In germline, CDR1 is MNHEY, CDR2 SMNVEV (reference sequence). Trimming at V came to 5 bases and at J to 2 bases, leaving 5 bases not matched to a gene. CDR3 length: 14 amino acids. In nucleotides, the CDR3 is TGTGCCAGCAGTCCGCCGGGACTACAAGAGACCCAGTACTTC. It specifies CASSPPGLQETQYF.

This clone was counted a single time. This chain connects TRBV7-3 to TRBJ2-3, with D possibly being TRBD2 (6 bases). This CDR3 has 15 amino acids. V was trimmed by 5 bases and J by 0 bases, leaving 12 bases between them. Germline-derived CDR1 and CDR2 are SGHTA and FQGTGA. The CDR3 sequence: CASSQFGTSTDTQYF. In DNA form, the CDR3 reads TGTGCCAGCAGCCAATTCGGGACTAGCACAGATACGCAGTATTTT.